This note documents a single T cell receptor (beta chain) sequence. Trimming stripped 0 bases from V and 7 bases from J, with 28 bases between. The CDR3 is made up of 19 amino acids. Germline V gene sequence: CDR1 MNHEY, CDR2 SVGEGT. The data derive from a study of blood T cell repertoires in COVID-19. As for the study in general: Material from acute and convalescent COVID-19 was sourced from the United States, Italy and Spain. T cells, B-cell-depleted T cells, or PBMCs provided the cDNA or gDNA that served as material.

In the original processing: Estimates of nucleated cell counts were drawn from the amplification of reference gene primers. Data came from immunoSEQ multiplex PCR; TCRdb stores just in-frame clones and leaves some out. V and J calls plus clone size are reproduced from that table; the DNA served to infer D and trimming. The sample has around 52,000 clones; about 81% are singletons. The V and J genes are TRBV6-2 or TRBV6-3 and TRBJ2-7; weak D call: TRBD2 (7 bases). The TCR comes from a woman in her fifties or sixties with acute or convalescent COVID-19. The sample comprised peripheral blood. The CDR3 DNA sequence: TGTGCCAGCAGTTACTCGATCCGGGGGGCTAGCCCTCTACGAATGGAGCAGTACTTC. It yields the protein CASSYSIRGASPLRMEQYF.